This entry features one T cell receptor (beta chain) sequence. This sample was taken from a study of CD8 T cells in Susac syndrome. Random hexamers were used to reverse transcribe an amount of roughly 0.45 to 1 ug RNA. TCRdb redid the calling of the immunoSEQ multiplex PCR reads with MiXCR, one entry per CDR3 protein. The data contain approximately 150,000 distinct CDR3 sequences, around 96% of them singletons. Germline CDR1 reads LNHNV; CDR2 reads YYDKDF (reference sequence). V lost 5 bases to trimming and J lost 8 bases; unmatched junction nucleotides: 4. This CDR3 spans 13 amino acids. The sequence was collected from a human donor with multiple sclerosis. The chain links TRBV15 to TRBJ1-1; 11 positions match TRBD1. Sequenced input: CD4+ T cells from PBMCs. For the CDR3, the DNA is TGTGCCACCAGCCGGGACAGGGGGTTGGAAGCTTTCTTT. Its protein product is CATSRDRGLEAFF.